These 32 T cell receptor beta chains were all obtained from the same sample, sequenced in a study of human T cells and chemical hapten exposure. Indicated time point: patch test 3, about 24 weeks after DPC sensitization. Treatment given: therapeutic diphenylcyclopropenone sensitization with weekly scalp DPC. Each CDR3 protein gets one entry after TCRdb re-called the RACE reads with MiXCR. This sample has 27,000 or so distinct CDR3 sequences, with almost 6% found just once. Sequences were derived from whole blood, sampled in connection with sensitization to the hapten diphenylcyclopropenone (DPC). The source is a man aged 25-45 years with alopecia areata. Some clones in this sample may be carry-over from other donors' samples.

In this sample, this clonotype turned up many times. This sequence joins TRBV5-1 and TRBJ2-7; no firm D call. The CDR3 has 15 residues. The V end was cut by 3 bases, the J end by 2 bases, with 15 bases between. Germline V gene lookup returns CDR1 SGHRS and CDR2 YFSETQ. The CDR3: CASSSNPASPYEQYF. The CDR3 DNA sequence: TGCGCCAGCAGCTCTAATCCAGCATCCCCCTACGAGCAGTACTTC.

This clonotype was picked up many times. The chain recombines TRBV11-3 with TRBJ1-1, with D uncertain. CDR3 length: 13 amino acids. CDR1 SGHNT and CDR2 YENEEA come from the germline V gene. The ends were cut back, 4 bases at V and 5 bases at J, with 11 bases in the middle. The CDR3 DNA reads TGTGCCAGCAGCTCGACGAGGTTAACTGAAGCTTTCTTT. This gives the protein CASSSTRLTEAFF.

This clonotype was counted ten times or more. The chain couples TRBV18 to TRBJ2-5; D is unresolved. V dropped 1 base and J dropped 3 bases, with 12 bases sitting between them. Germline assignment: CDR1 KGHSH and CDR2 LQKENI. CDR3 length: 15 amino acids. The CDR3 is CASSPRINGEETQYF. DNA for the CDR3: TGTGCCAGCTCACCACGGATCAACGGTGAAGAGACCCAGTACTTC.

There are many counts of this clonotype. The gene calls are TRBV27 and TRBJ1-5; D is ambiguous. Germline V lookup: CDR1 MNHEY, CDR2 SMNVEV (reference sequence). The germline V and J ends were trimmed by 1 base and 7 bases, with 11 bases remaining between them. The CDR3 is 14 residues long. The CDR3 DNA is TGTGCCAGCAGTTTATTGGGCACTGGGCAGCCCCAGCATTTT. Translating it yields CASSLLGTGQPQHF.

This clonotype was counted ten times or more. The rearrangement uses TRBV7-2 and TRBJ1-5; D gene ambiguous. Germline V lookup: CDR1 SGHTA, CDR2 FQGNSA. This CDR3 is 12 amino acids long. The ends were cut back, 8 bases at V and 9 bases at J, with 14 bases in the middle. The CDR3 reads CASAQPRWPQHF. CDR3 coding DNA: TGTGCCAGCGCACAACCCCGATGGCCCCAGCATTTT.

This clonotype showed up many times. The V gene is TRBV20-1, the J gene TRBJ1-1; 11 bases are shared with TRBD1. The CDR3 is made up of 14 amino acids. The germline gives CDR1 DFQATT, CDR2 SNEGSKA (reference sequence). J lost 4 bases, V lost 5 bases, and 6 bases had no gene match. The CDR3 DNA reads as TGCAGTGCTTGGAGGACAGGGGGCGGCACTGAAGCTTTCTTT. Its translation: CSAWRTGGGTEAFF.

Ten or more counts support this clonotype. The V call is TRBV30, the J call TRBJ1-1; D ambiguous. V lost 0 bases, J lost 6 bases, and 14 bases lay in between. Per the germline V gene, CDR1 is GTSNPN and CDR2 is SVGIG (reference sequence). The CDR3 length is 14 residues. This CDR3 is CAWSVPIADAEAFF. The CDR3, as DNA: TGTGCCTGGAGTGTGCCAATAGCGGACGCTGAAGCTTTCTTT.

This clonotype was seen ten or more times. The chain combines TRBV4-2 with TRBJ1-5; tentatively, D is TRBD1 (6 bases). The length of the CDR3 is 16 residues. V was cut by 0 bases and J by 0 bases, with 9 bases left in between. Germline V gene data show CDR1 as LGHNA and CDR2 as YNFKEQ. The CDR3 is CASSQEQGYSNQPQHF. The CDR3 coding sequence is TGTGCCAGCAGCCAAGAACAGGGTTATAGCAATCAGCCCCAGCATTTT.

At least ten counts were recorded for this clonotype. The chain has TRBV7-2 and TRBJ2-7; TRBD1 matches 7 bases. This CDR3 has 13 residues. After removal of 5 bases from V and 6 bases from J, the junction contained 7 bases not matched to a gene. Germline V gene lookup returns CDR1 SGHTA and CDR2 FQGNSA. CDR3 nucleotides: TGTGCCAGCAGCCCCGGACAGGAAGGCGAGCAGTACTTC. Protein: CASSPGQEGEQYF.

At least ten counts were recorded for this clonotype. The J gene is TRBJ2-3, the V gene TRBV7-9; D is possibly TRBD1 or TRBD2 (7 bases each). The CDR3 totals 13 residues. With 10 bases removed from V and 2 bases from J, the gap between germline ends came to 13 bases. From germline, CDR1 is SEHNR and CDR2 FQNEAQ (reference sequence). The DNA of the CDR3 is TGTGCCACCAGGGAGGGGGCCACAGATACGCAGTATTTT. Encoded protein: CATREGATDTQYF.

This clonotype was detected many times. This chain links TRBV7-2 with TRBJ2-5, with 11 bases aligning to TRBD2. J was trimmed by 5 bases and V by 3 bases; bases with no gene match: 5. The CDR3 has 15 residues. Germline CDR1 reads SGHTA; CDR2 reads FQGNSA. The chain's CDR3 is CASSFSGRAGETQYF. CDR3 in DNA: TGTGCCAGCAGCTTTAGCGGGAGGGCCGGTGAGACCCAGTACTTC.

This clonotype was observed at least ten times. The V call is TRBV12-5, the J call TRBJ1-6, with D possibly matching TRBD1 (5 bases). V was cut by 6 bases and J by 11 bases, with 11 bases left in between. Per the germline V gene, CDR1 is LGHNT and CDR2 is FRNRAP. The CDR3 contains 12 residues. The CDR3 sequence: CASGPGGAPLHF. CDR3 in DNA: TGTGCTAGTGGCCCTGGAGGGGCACCCCTCCACTTT.

In its sample, this clonotype was seen many times. The chain recombines TRBV12-3 or TRBV12-4 with TRBJ2-5, with D hard to call. The CDR3 spans 12 residues. V was trimmed by 5 bases and J by 5 bases, leaving 9 bases between them. The CDR3 nucleotides read TGTGCCAGCAGTCCCGACGACGAGACCCAGTACTTC. It codes for CASSPDDETQYF.

This clonotype was counted many times. The V gene is TRBV29-1, the J gene TRBJ2-1; D remains ambiguous. Per the germline V gene, CDR1 is SQVTM and CDR2 is ANQGSEA. V shed 3 bases and J shed 8 bases, with 11 bases lying between them. The CDR3 contains 12 residues. Written as DNA, the CDR3 is TGCAGCGTTGATACCGTGAGCGATGAGCAGTTCTTC. Translated, it gives CSVDTVSDEQFF.

By proportion, this clonotype is medium-sized. The rearrangement uses TRBV3-1 and TRBJ1-5, with unresolved D. V lost 0 bases to trimming and J lost 2 bases, with 8 bases between them. The CDR3 is made up of 15 amino acids. Germline loops: CDR1 LGHDT, CDR2 YNNKEL (reference sequence). In DNA, the CDR3 is TGTGCCAGCAGCCAAGATGGTACAGGCAATCAGCCCCAGCATTTT. This sequence encodes CASSQDGTGNQPQHF.

This clonotype showed up just a few times. The chain employs TRBV6-6 and TRBJ1-6; D not certain. CDR1 and CDR2 from the germline V gene are MNHNY and SVGAGI (reference sequence). The CDR3 is made up of 13 amino acids. V lost 5 bases and J 6 bases, leaving 8 bases between the germline ends. CDR3 sequence reads: CASSILFNSPLHF. The CDR3 DNA reads TGTGCCAGCAGTATACTCTTTAATTCACCCCTCCACTTT.

This clonotype was seen at least ten times. This chain links TRBV14 with TRBJ2-2, with D perhaps TRBD1 (6 bases). From germline, CDR1 is SGHDN and CDR2 FVKESK. The CDR3 has 16 amino acids. V was trimmed by 4 bases and J by 3 bases, leaving 15 bases between them. DNA for the CDR3: TGTGCCAGCAGCCGAGACCCCAGGGGAGACACCGGGGAGCTGTTTTTT. Its protein is CASSRDPRGDTGELFF.

This rearrangement joins TRBV28 to TRBJ2-5, with TRBD2 matching over 10 bases. Germline CDR1 MDHEN, CDR2 SYDVKM. V lost 2 bases, J lost 0 bases, and 0 bases stayed unmatched. CDR3 length: 15 amino acids. In nucleotides, the CDR3 is TGTGCCAGCAGTTTACTAGCGGGAGACCAAGAGACCCAGTACTTC. Translated, it gives CASSLLAGDQETQYF.

This clonotype was recorded many times. CDR3 bases: TGCGCCAGCAGTGTGAACACTGAAGCTTTCTTT. Its translation is CASSVNTEAFF. The chain carries TRBV10-2 and TRBJ1-1; D call uncertain. Germline CDR1 reads WSHSY; CDR2 reads SAAADI. V was pared by 4 bases and J by 0 bases, with 0 bases between. This CDR3 comprises 11 residues.

In this sample, this clonotype turned up many times. J is TRBJ2-2 and V is TRBV19; no definite D call. Germline lookup yields CDR1 LNHDA and CDR2 SQIVND (reference sequence). Trimming stripped 4 bases from V and 3 bases from J, with 12 bases between. The CDR3 consists of 15 residues. CDR3 residues: CASSKRDTYTGELFF. In nucleotides, the CDR3 is TGTGCCAGTAGTAAGAGAGACACCTACACCGGGGAGCTGTTTTTT.

This clonotype occurred many times. The chain links TRBV6-5 to TRBJ2-3; TRBD2 matches at 8 bases. CDR1 MNHEY and CDR2 SVGAGI come from the germline V gene. J was trimmed by 6 bases and V by 4 bases; bases with no gene match: 6. This CDR3 is 14 amino acids long. The CDR3 bases are TGTGCCAGCAGTTTTTCTTCGGGAGGGGATACGCAGTATTTT. This translates into CASSFSSGGDTQYF.

This clonotype appeared many times. The chain is built from TRBV29-1 and TRBJ1-2; no clear D gene. V was trimmed by 0 bases and J by 7 bases, leaving 12 bases between them. The length of the CDR3 is 13 residues. Germline V CDR1 and CDR2: SQVTM, ANQGSEA. The CDR3 sequence is CSVEEGNRVGYTF. DNA for the CDR3: TGCAGCGTTGAAGAGGGGAATCGGGTTGGCTACACCTTC.

This clonotype was detected many times. The chain employs TRBV6-2 or TRBV6-3 and TRBJ2-1; D might be TRBD2 (5 bases). This CDR3 region has 12 residues. Trimming removed 2 bases at V and 12 bases at J, with 11 bases between. CDR1 and CDR2 (germline): MNHEY, SVGEGT. The CDR3 DNA reads as TGTGCCAGCAGTTACCCCACTAGTGTGCAGTTCTTC. It yields the protein CASSYPTSVQFF.

The sample holds many counts of this clonotype. The genes are TRBV6-2 or TRBV6-3 and TRBJ1-5, with a possible D match to TRBD1 (6 bases). The CDR3 runs to 13 residues. V lost 6 bases and J 5 bases, leaving 11 bases between the germline ends. Germline V gene data show CDR1 as MNHEY and CDR2 as SVGEGT. DNA of the CDR3: TGTGCCAGCAGCGACAGGTTGGATCAGCCCCAGCATTTT. Protein sequence: CASSDRLDQPQHF.

This clonotype was counted at least ten times. The chain has TRBV2 and TRBJ1-6; TRBD1 agrees at 7 bases. V lost 9 bases, J lost 5 bases, and 7 bases stayed unmatched. Germline CDR1 and CDR2: SNHLY and FYNNEI. The CDR3 is made up of 14 amino acids. Written as DNA, the CDR3 is TGTGCCAGAGGAGGACAGGCGGATAATTCACCCCTCCACTTT. Translation gives CARGGQADNSPLHF.

Of note for this clonotype: A much bigger clone sits one base away, suggesting this may be a read error. The DNA is left out, because the CDR3 cannot be placed on it with certainty; the CDR3 is given as TCRdb lists it. The gene calls are TRBV25-1 and TRBJ2-7; the D call of TRBD1 is as the table states it, not checked on the DNA. Germline V gene lookup returns CDR1 MGHDK and CDR2 SYGVNS. A total of 14 residues make up the CDR3, ends included. CDR3 sequence reads: CASSVGQGSDERYF.

There are many counts of this clonotype. This chain uses TRBV18 with TRBJ2-2, with D possibly being TRBD1 (5 bases). This CDR3 spans 18 amino acids. The germline gives CDR1 KGHSH, CDR2 LQKENI. V was pared by 0 bases and J by 0 bases, with 14 bases between. CDR3 coding DNA: TGTGCCAGCTCACCACCGTCCAGACAGAATGCGAACACCGGGGAGCTGTTTTTT. It specifies CASSPPSRQNANTGELFF. Full variable domain (missing parts from reference TRBV18 and TRBJ2-2): NAGVMQNPRHLVRRRGQEARLRCSPMKGHSHVYWYRQLPEEGLKFMVYLQKENIIDESGMPKERFSAEFPKEGPSILRIQQVVRGDSAAYFCASSPPSRQNANTGELFFGEGSRLTVL.

This clonotype came up many times. The chain uses TRBV30 and TRBJ2-3; D may be TRBD1 (5 bases). Germline lookup yields CDR1 GTSNPN and CDR2 SVGIG (reference sequence). V was pared by 0 bases and J by 0 bases, with 7 bases between. The CDR3 is 14 amino acids. The CDR3 reads CAWSVTASTDTQYF. In nucleotides, the CDR3 is TGTGCCTGGAGTGTGACAGCTAGCACAGATACGCAGTATTTT.

This clonotype has a count of ten or more. This chain uses TRBV4-3 with TRBJ2-5; weak D call: TRBD2 (5 bases). Germline V gives CDR1 LGHNA, CDR2 YSLEER. This CDR3 spans 16 amino acids. V was pared by 1 base and J by 7 bases, with 19 bases between. For the CDR3, the DNA is TGCGCCAGCAGCCAAGCGACCCGGGATACCAGTGGGACCCAGTACTTC. Translating gives CASSQATRDTSGTQYF.

The sample holds many counts of this clonotype. CDR3 amino acids: CASSPTVLTQTPNYGYTF. CDR3 coding DNA: TGTGCCAGCAGCCCCACGGTCTTAACACAGACCCCTAACTATGGCTACACCTTC. The chain couples TRBV7-9 to TRBJ1-2; D ambiguous. V lost 5 bases to trimming and J lost 0 bases, with 22 bases between them. The CDR3 totals 18 residues. CDR1 is SEHNR, CDR2 FQNEAQ, per germline (reference sequence).

This clonotype occurred many times. The rearrangement joins TRBV20-1 to TRBJ2-7; D unclear. Germline-derived CDR1 and CDR2 are DFQATT and SNEGSKA (reference sequence). The CDR3 loop spans 14 amino acids. With 4 bases removed from V and 5 bases from J, the gap between germline ends came to 18 bases. For the CDR3, the DNA is TGCAGTGCTACCGCCCCCCCTGGGAAGAACGAGCAGTACTTC. Amino acid sequence: CSATAPPGKNEQYF.

This clonotype was counted ten times or more. The chain employs TRBV6-5 and TRBJ1-1; D unresolved. Germline V gene data show CDR1 as MNHEY and CDR2 as SVGAGI. V was clipped by 0 bases and J by 6 bases, with 8 bases between them. The CDR3 runs 13 residues. CDR3 in DNA: TGTGCCAGCAGTTACTCGGGGAGAGCTGAAGCTTTCTTT. This encodes CASSYSGRAEAFF.